This is a list of T cell receptor beta chains from one sample in a study of OX40 agonist ivuxolimab in advanced cancers. Libraries were prepared by immunoSEQ multiplex PCR; TCRdb keeps only in-frame clonotypes and omits some of them. The sample lists 37,000 or so clones; about 86% were seen once. The starting material was CD4+ or CD8+ T cells sorted from blood, obtained in a trial of the OX40 agonist ivuxolimab. The receptors derive from an adult with an advanced solid tumor such as melanoma, head and neck, liver or kidney cancer. Each CDR3 is given with its conserved first and last residue. D genes are given only for firm matches. A clone size is listed for some rows: how often the clone was seen (once, few, many), or a class if it is expanded.

d_gene	abundance	v_gene	j_gene	CDR3nt	CDR3aa
NA	NA	TRBV11-2	TRBJ2-7	TGTGCCAGCAGCCCTGGACGTCTCTACGAGCAGTACTTC	CASSPGRLYEQYF
TRBD2	once	TRBV11-3	TRBJ2-3	TGTGCCAGCAGCTTAGGAGCGGGGGGGATCACAGATACGCAGTATTTT	CASSLGAGGITDTQYF
NA	NA	TRBV11-2	TRBJ1-1	TGTGCCAGCAGCTTCGCCCCGACAGGGAACACTGAAGCTTTCTTT	CASSFAPTGNTEAFF
TRBD1	NA	TRBV2	TRBJ1-1	TGTGCCAGCAGTGAAGCACGACAGGGAGCTTTCTTT	CASSEARQGAFF
TRBD1	NA	TRBV5-1	TRBJ2-5	TGCGCCAGCCGAGGCGGGGGACAGGGGAACCAAGAGACCCAGTACTTC	CASRGGGQGNQETQYF
NA	NA	TRBV11-2	TRBJ2-2	TGTGCCAGCAGCCCGCGGACGGCGGTCACCGGGGAGCTGTTTTTT	CASSPRTAVTGELFF
NA	few	TRBV30	TRBJ1-1	TGTGCCTGGAGTGGGTCGAGAAAGCTTCTCTTT	CAWSGSRKLLF
NA	NA	TRBV11-2	TRBJ1-6	TGTGCCAGCAGCTTAGGGGGTACGCGGGGCTCACCCCTCCACTTT	CASSLGGTRGSPLHF
TRBD1	NA	TRBV10-1	TRBJ2-4	TGCGCCAGCTCCCGACAGGGTGAGAGAGCCAAAAACATTCAGTACTTC	CASSRQGERAKNIQYF
NA	NA	TRBV10-3	TRBJ2-7	TGTGCCATCAGTCCGGGTCGATTCTCCTACGAGCAGTACTTC	CAISPGRFSYEQYF
TRBD2	once	TRBV9	TRBJ2-5	TGTGCCAGCAGTGGTTTTAGCGGGGGGACTCCTGGGGCCCAGTACTTC	CASSGFSGGTPGAQYF
TRBD1	NA	TRBV25-1	TRBJ1-2	TGTGCCAGCAGCTCGGGACAGAACTATGGCTACACCTTC	CASSSGQNYGYTF
TRBD1	NA	TRBV30	TRBJ2-2	TGTGCCTGGTCCCCGGGACAGGGGAACACCGGGGAGCTGTTTTTT	CAWSPGQGNTGELFF
NA	NA	TRBV9	TRBJ1-5	TGTGCCAGCAGCGTAGACACTGACGATCAGCCCCAGCATTTT	CASSVDTDDQPQHF
NA	NA	TRBV6-6	TRBJ2-3	TGTGCCAGCACCCCCCTACAGCCCACAGATACGCAGTATTTT	CASTPLQPTDTQYF
NA	NA	TRBV5-1	TRBJ2-1	TGCGCCAGCAGCTTGGATATGAGCTCCTACAATGAGCAGTTCTTC	CASSLDMSSYNEQFF
TRBD1	NA	TRBV6-5	TRBJ2-2	TGTGCCAGCACAATAACAGGGGTTGACACCGGGGAGCTGTTTTTT	CASTITGVDTGELFF
NA	NA	TRBV7-2	TRBJ2-1	TGTGCCAGCAGCTTAGGAGGATCAGGGGGGCCCTACAATGAGCAGTTCTTC	CASSLGGSGGPYNEQFF
NA	NA	TRBV7-2	TRBJ2-3	TGTGCCAGCAGCTTTCAGATCACAGATACGCAGTATTTT	CASSFQITDTQYF
NA	NA	TRBV11-2	TRBJ1-6	TGTGCCAGCAGCCCCGGGACGGTAAATTCACCCCTCCACTTT	CASSPGTVNSPLHF
NA	NA	TRBV7-9	TRBJ1-4	TGTGCCAGCAGCAGACAAGGATTCCTTGAAAAACTGTTTTTT	CASSRQGFLEKLFF
TRBD1	NA	TRBV9	TRBJ2-3	TGTGCCAGCAGCGTAAGGGGGCAGGATACGCAGTATTTT	CASSVRGQDTQYF
NA	NA	TRBV2	TRBJ1-5	TGTGCCAGCAGTCGACAGGTGAATCAGCCCCAGCATTTT	CASSRQVNQPQHF
NA	NA	TRBV4-3	TRBJ1-4	TGCGCCAGCAGCCAAGATTGGGGACGGGTGAATGAAAAACTGTTTTTT	CASSQDWGRVNEKLFF
NA	NA	TRBV18	TRBJ1-4	TGTGCCAGCTCACCACCGGGGTCCGGTAATGAAAAACTGTTTTTT	CASSPPGSGNEKLFF
NA	NA	TRBV5-5	TRBJ1-1	TGTGCCAGCAGCTTGAGGGGGACCACTGAAGCTTTCTTT	CASSLRGTTEAFF
TRBD1	once	TRBV18	TRBJ1-4	TGTGCCAGCTCACCCACAGGGGGCCTCGTAAAACTGTTTTTT	CASSPTGGLVKLFF
NA	NA	TRBV30	TRBJ1-6	TGTGCCTGGAACGAATTACAGGGACCCAAAGATCCCCTCCACTTT	CAWNELQGPKDPLHF
NA	few	TRBV2	TRBJ2-2	TGTGCCAGCAGGGGCAGGGGTTTCCCCGGGGAGCTGTTTTTT	CASRGRGFPGELFF
TRBD2	NA	TRBV7-2	TRBJ2-1	TGTGCCAGCAGACAAGGACTAGCGGGGGGACGAGAGCAGTTCTTC	CASRQGLAGGREQFF
NA	NA	TRBV7-9	TRBJ2-7	TGTGCCAGCAGTTCGTTGGGGAGAGGAGAGCAGTACTTC	CASSSLGRGEQYF
NA	NA	TRBV4-1	TRBJ2-4	TGCGCCAGCAGCCCAGACCGGGACCCGAGTTTGATGTCCAAAAACATTCAGTACTTC	CASSPDRDPSLMSKNIQYF
TRBD1	NA	TRBV7-2	TRBJ1-2	TGTGCCAGCAGCTTTAGCGGTGGCAGGGGGCGAACTAACTATGGCTACACCTTC	CASSFSGGRGRTNYGYTF
NA	once	TRBV7-9	TRBJ2-2	TGTGCCAGCAGCTTTCAATTTCCTTCGGCGACCGGGGAGCTGTTTTTT	CASSFQFPSATGELFF
TRBD1	NA	TRBV5-1	TRBJ1-5	TGCGCCAGCAGCTTGGGGGACAGCTCCGATCAGCCCCAGCATTTT	CASSLGDSSDQPQHF
TRBD2	NA	TRBV7-2	TRBJ2-7	TGTGCCAGCAGCCTCCCGGGGGGGCAGGTCGAGCAGTACTTC	CASSLPGGQVEQYF
NA	NA	TRBV6-1	TRBJ1-4	TGTGCCAGCAGGTGGATCTCAACTAATGAAAAACTGTTTTTT	CASRWISTNEKLFF
NA	NA	TRBV6-1	TRBJ2-5	TGTGCCAGCAGTTTTTACAGGGAGGGAGAGACCCAGTACTTC	CASSFYREGETQYF
NA	NA	TRBV5-6	TRBJ1-2	TGTGCCAGCAGCTTCGGCAGGGCATCTGGCTACACCTTC	CASSFGRASGYTF
NA	NA	TRBV30	TRBJ2-3	TGTGCCTGGGGACTCAGGGGGGGAACAGATACGCAGTATTTT	CAWGLRGGTDTQYF
NA	NA	TRBV29-1	TRBJ2-1	TGCAGCGTTGAAGGTAGGGGTTTGAATGAGCAGTTCTTC	CSVEGRGLNEQFF
NA	NA	TRBV9	TRBJ1-2	TGTGCCAGCGGGGGGTGGGGTCACAAAGCTAACTATGGCTACACCTTC	CASGGWGHKANYGYTF
NA	NA	TRBV27	TRBJ2-3	TGTGCCAGCAGTCCCTCTCTATCGAGGGGGACAGATACGCAGTATTTT	CASSPSLSRGTDTQYF
NA	NA	TRBV28	TRBJ2-7	TGTGCCAGCAGCCCCCCCCCGAGGTTCTCCTACGAGCAGTACTTC	CASSPPPRFSYEQYF
NA	NA	TRBV28	TRBJ1-2	TGTGCCAGCAGCCCCCCCTTCCGGGGAGACACCTTC	CASSPPFRGDTF
NA	NA	TRBV30	TRBJ2-7	TGTGCCTGTCCCTCGGGGCCGAACGAGCAGTACTTC	CACPSGPNEQYF
NA	NA	TRBV13	TRBJ1-1	TGTGCCAGCAGCTCGGGACGTTGGAACACTGAAGCTTTCTTT	CASSSGRWNTEAFF
NA	NA	TRBV7-9	TRBJ1-2	TGTGCCAGCAGCGCGAGCGCCCCCGACGGACTTAACTATGGCTACACCTTC	CASSASAPDGLNYGYTF
NA	NA	TRBV9	TRBJ1-3	TGTGCCAGCAGCGTAGCGGGGGGTATCGGGGACTCTGGAAACACCATATATTTT	CASSVAGGIGDSGNTIYF
NA	NA	TRBV7-9	TRBJ1-6	TGTGCCAGCAGCTTAGAAGACAGCCATTCACCCCTCCACTTT	CASSLEDSHSPLHF